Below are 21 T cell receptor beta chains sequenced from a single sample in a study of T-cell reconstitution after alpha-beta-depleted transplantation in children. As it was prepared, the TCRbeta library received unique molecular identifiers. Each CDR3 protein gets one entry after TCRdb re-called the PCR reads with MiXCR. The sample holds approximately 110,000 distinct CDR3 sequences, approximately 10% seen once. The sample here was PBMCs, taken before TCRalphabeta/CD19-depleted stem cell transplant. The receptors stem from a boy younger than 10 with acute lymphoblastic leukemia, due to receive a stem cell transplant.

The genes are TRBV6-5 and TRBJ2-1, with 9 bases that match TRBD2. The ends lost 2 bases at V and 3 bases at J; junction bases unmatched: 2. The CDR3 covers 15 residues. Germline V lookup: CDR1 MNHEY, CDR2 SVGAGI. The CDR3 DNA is TGTGCCAGCAGTTACGCGGGAGGGCTCTACAATGAGCAGTTCTTC. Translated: CASSYAGGLYNEQFF.

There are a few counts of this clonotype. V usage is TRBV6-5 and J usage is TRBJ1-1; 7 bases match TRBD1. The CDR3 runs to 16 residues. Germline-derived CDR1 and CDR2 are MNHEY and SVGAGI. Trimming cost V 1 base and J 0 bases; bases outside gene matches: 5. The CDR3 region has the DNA TGTGCCAGCAGTTACTTGGGGGGACAGATGAACACTGAAGCTTTCTTT. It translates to CASSYLGGQMNTEAFF.

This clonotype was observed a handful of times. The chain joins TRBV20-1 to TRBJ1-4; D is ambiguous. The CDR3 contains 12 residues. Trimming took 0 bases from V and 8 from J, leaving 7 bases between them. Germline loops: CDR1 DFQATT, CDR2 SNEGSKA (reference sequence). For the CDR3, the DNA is TGCAGTGCTAGAGACTTTGGGGAAAAACTGTTTTTT. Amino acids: CSARDFGEKLFF.

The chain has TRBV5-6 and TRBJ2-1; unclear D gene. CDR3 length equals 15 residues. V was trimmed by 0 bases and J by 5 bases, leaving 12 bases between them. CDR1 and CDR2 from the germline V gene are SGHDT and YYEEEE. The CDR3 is CASSLDLGRDNEQFF. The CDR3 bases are TGTGCCAGCAGCTTGGATTTAGGGCGCGACAATGAGCAGTTCTTC.

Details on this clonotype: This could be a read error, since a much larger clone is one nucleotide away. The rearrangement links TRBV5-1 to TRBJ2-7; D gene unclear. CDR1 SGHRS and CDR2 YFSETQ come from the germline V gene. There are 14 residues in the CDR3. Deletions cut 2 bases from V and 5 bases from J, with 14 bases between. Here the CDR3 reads CASSLGQVVNEQYF. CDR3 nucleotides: TGCGCCAGCAGCTTAGGGCAGGTGGTCAACGAGCAGTACTTC. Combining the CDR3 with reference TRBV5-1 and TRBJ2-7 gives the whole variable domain KAGVTQTPRYLIKTRGQQVTLSCSPISGHRSVSWYQQTPGQGLQFLFEYFSETQRNKGNFPGRFSGRQFSNSRSEMNVSTLELGDSALYLCASSLGQVVNEQYFGPGTRLTVT.

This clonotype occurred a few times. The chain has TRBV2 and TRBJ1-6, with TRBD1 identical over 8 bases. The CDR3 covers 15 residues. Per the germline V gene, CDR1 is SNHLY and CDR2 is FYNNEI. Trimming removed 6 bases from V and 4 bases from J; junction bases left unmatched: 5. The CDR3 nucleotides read TGTGCCAGCAGGGCGGACAGGGCGTATAATTCACCCCTCCACTTT. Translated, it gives CASRADRAYNSPLHF.

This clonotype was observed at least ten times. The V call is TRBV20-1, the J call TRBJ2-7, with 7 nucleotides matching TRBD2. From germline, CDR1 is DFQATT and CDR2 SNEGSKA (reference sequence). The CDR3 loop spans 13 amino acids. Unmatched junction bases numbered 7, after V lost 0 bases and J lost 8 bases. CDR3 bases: TGCAGTGCTAGAGATGGACTAGATACTAAGCAGTACTTC. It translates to CSARDGLDTKQYF.

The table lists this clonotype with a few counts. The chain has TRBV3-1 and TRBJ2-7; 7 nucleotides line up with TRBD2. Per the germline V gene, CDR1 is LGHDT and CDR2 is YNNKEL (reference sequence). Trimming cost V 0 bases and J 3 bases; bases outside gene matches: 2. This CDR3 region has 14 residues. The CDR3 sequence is CASSQEGGSYEQYF. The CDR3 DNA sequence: TGTGCCAGCAGCCAAGAGGGCGGGAGCTACGAGCAGTACTTC.

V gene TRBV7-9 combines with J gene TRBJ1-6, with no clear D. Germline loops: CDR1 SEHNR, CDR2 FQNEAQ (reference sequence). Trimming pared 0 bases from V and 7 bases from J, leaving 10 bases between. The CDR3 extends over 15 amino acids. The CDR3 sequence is CASSLAGVQNSPLHF. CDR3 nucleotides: TGTGCCAGCAGCTTAGCCGGGGTACAGAATTCACCCCTCCACTTT.

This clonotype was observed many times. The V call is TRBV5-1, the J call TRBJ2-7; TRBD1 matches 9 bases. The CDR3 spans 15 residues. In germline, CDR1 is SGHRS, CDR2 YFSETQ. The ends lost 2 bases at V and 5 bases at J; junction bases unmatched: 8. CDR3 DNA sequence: TGCGCCAGCAGCTTCCGGGACAGGGTCCTCCACGAGCAGTACTTC. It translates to CASSFRDRVLHEQYF.

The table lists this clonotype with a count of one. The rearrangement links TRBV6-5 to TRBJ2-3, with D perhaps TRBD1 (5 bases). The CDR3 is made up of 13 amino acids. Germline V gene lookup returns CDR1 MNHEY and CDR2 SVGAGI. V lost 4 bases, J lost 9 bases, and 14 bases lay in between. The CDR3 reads CASSLVQGKTQYF. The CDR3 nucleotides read TGTGCCAGCAGTTTAGTTCAGGGAAAAACGCAGTATTTT.

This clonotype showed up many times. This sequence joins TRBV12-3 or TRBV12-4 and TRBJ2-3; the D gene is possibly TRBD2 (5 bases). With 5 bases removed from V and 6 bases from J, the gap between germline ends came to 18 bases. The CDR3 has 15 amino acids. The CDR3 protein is CASSPLEGVSDTQYF. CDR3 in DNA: TGTGCCAGCAGTCCCCTCGAGGGAGTGTCTGATACGCAGTATTTT.

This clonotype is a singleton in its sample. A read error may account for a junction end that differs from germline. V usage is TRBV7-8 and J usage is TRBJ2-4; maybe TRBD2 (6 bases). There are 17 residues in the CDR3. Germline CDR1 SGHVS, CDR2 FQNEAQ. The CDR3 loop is CASSQGRRPLAKNILYF. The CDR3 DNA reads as TGTGCCAGCAGCCAGGGACGTCGCCCACTAGCCAAAAACATTCTGTACTTC.

CDR3 residues: CASTKTGGAVDTQYF. CDR3 sequence (DNA): TGCGCCAGCACCAAGACAGGGGGCGCGGTAGATACGCAGTATTTT. V and J are TRBV10-2 and TRBJ2-3; 10 positions agree with TRBD1. The CDR3 is 15 amino acids. Germline CDR1 is WSHSY and CDR2 is SAAADI. Trimming cost V 7 bases and J 5 bases; bases outside gene matches: 9.

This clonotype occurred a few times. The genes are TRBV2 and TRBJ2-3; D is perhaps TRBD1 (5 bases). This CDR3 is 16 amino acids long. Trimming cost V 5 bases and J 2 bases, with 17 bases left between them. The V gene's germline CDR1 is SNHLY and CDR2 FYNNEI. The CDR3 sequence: CASSPPRADNTDTQYF. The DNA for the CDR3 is TGTGCCAGCAGTCCACCCAGGGCGGATAACACAGATACGCAGTATTTT.

In DNA, the CDR3 is TGTGCCATCCGCAATGAGCAGTTCTTC. Protein product: CAIRNEQFF. This rearrangement joins TRBV10-3 to TRBJ2-1; no clear D gene. V was clipped by 8 bases and J by 6 bases, with 2 bases between them. Per germline, CDR1 ENHRY and CDR2 SYGVKD. This CDR3 is 9 amino acids long.

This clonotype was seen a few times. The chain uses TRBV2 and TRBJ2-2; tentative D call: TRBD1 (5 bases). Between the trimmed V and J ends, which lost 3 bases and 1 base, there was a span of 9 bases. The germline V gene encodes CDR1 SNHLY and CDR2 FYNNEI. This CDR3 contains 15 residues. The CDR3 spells CASSETALNTGELFF. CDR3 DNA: TGTGCCAGCAGTGAGACAGCTCTGAACACCGGGGAGCTGTTTTTT.

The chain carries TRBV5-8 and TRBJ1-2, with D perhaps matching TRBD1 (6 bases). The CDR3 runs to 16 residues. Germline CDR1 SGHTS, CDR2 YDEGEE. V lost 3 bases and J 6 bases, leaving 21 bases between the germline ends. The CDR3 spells CASSSKIQGNQDGYTF. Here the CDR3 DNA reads TGTGCCAGCAGCTCAAAGATACAGGGAAATCAGGATGGCTACACCTTC.

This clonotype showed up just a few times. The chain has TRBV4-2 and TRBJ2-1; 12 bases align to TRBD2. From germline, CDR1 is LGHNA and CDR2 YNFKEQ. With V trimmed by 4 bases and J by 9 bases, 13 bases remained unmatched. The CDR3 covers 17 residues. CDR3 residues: CASSPIRASGGVGEQFF. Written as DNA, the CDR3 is TGTGCCAGCAGCCCGATTCGGGCTAGCGGGGGGGTCGGTGAGCAGTTCTTC.

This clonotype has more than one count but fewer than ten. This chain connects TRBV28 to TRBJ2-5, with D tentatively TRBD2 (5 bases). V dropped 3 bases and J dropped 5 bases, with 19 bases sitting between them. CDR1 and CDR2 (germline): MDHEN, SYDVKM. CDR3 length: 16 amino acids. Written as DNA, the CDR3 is TGTGCCAGCAGTTTTCCCCGGGGTACTCGGGCGGAGACCCAGTACTTC. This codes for CASSFPRGTRAETQYF.

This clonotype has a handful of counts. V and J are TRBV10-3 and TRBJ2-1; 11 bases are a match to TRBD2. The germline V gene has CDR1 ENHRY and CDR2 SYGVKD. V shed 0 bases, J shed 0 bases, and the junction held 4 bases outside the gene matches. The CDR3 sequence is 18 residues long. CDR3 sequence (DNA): TGTGCCATCAGTGAGTCCAGACTAGCGGGATCCTCCTACAATGAGCAGTTCTTC. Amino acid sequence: CAISESRLAGSSYNEQFF.